These 30 T cell receptor beta chains were sequenced from one sample in a study of identical twins. TCRdb fed the 5' RACE reads into MiXCR, producing one record per CDR3 protein. The data hold approximately 680,000 distinct CDR3 sequences, with 7.1% observed a single time. This same sample was also taken into another study, of yellow fever vaccine responses in identical twins.

The sequenced sample was PBMCs. These receptors originate from a woman aged 18-29 years in good health.

This clonotype was recorded at least ten times. CDR3 in amino acids: CASSLVGENTDTQYF. The CDR3 bases are TGCGCCAGCAGCTTGGTGGGGGAAAACACAGATACGCAGTATTTT. The chain carries TRBV5-1 and TRBJ2-3, with D perhaps being TRBD1 or TRBD2 (5 bases each). This CDR3 is 15 amino acids long. CDR1 and CDR2 (germline): SGHRS, YFSETQ. Trimming left V 0 bases short and J 2 bases short, with 10 bases between.

This clonotype was detected many times. V gene TRBV6-5 combines with J gene TRBJ1-2; no clear D gene. Between the trimmed V and J ends, which lost 0 bases and 4 bases, there was a span of 9 bases. This CDR3 spans 14 amino acids. Germline assignment: CDR1 MNHEY and CDR2 SVGAGI. CDR3: CASSYSPTLYGYTF. CDR3 nucleotide sequence: TGTGCCAGCAGTTACTCCCCGACGCTCTATGGCTACACCTTC.

Concerning this clonotype: A much larger clone differs from this one at a single base, so this may be a read error. The chain couples TRBV5-1 to TRBJ1-1, with D unresolved. Looked up from germline, CDR1 is SGHRS and CDR2 is YFSETQ. The length of the CDR3 is 15 residues. The ends were cut back, 1 base at V and 0 bases at J, with 10 bases in the middle. For the CDR3, the DNA is TGCGCCAGCAGCTTGAGGAACCCCATGAACACTGAAGCTTTCTTT. It encodes CASSLRNPMNTEAFF. Filled out from reference TRBV5-1 and TRBJ1-1, the complete variable domain reads KAGVTQTPRYLIKTRGQQVTLSCSPISGHRSVSWYQQTPGQGLQFLFEYFSETQRNKGNFPGRFSGRQFSNSRSEMNVSTLELGDSALYLCASSLRNPMNTEAFFGQGTRLTVV.

In its sample, this clonotype was seen many times. The chain employs TRBV6-1 and TRBJ1-1; TRBD1 matches at 8 bases. Unmatched junction bases numbered 5, after V lost 4 bases and J lost 10 bases. This CDR3 has 12 residues. Germline lookup yields CDR1 MNHNS and CDR2 SASEGT. This CDR3 is CASSVRGLGAFF. The CDR3 region has the DNA TGTGCCAGCAGTGTCAGGGGGCTGGGAGCTTTCTTT.

This chain connects TRBV12-3 or TRBV12-4 to TRBJ2-2; D is uncertain. CDR3 length equals 14 residues. Deletions cut 3 bases from V and 6 bases from J, with 11 bases between. CDR3 sequence reads: CASSFSLGPGELFF. The DNA of the CDR3 is TGTGCCAGCAGTTTTTCCTTAGGCCCCGGGGAGCTGTTTTTT.

Details on this clonotype: The junction departs from germline at one end; a sequencing error may be responsible. The gene calls are TRBV6-5 and TRBJ2-2; D unresolved. Germline V gene sequence: CDR1 MNHEY, CDR2 SVGAGI. There are 12 residues in the CDR3. The CDR3 spells CASGMNPGELFF. CDR3 nucleotide sequence: TGTGCCAGCGGGATGAACCCCGGGGAGCTGTTTTTT.

This clonotype was counted at least ten times. The chain employs TRBV24-1 and TRBJ2-7; no clear D gene. Trimming removed 3 bases from V and 2 bases from J, with 16 bases in between. The CDR3 is 16 amino acids. The germline gives CDR1 KGHDR, CDR2 SFDVKD. DNA for the CDR3: TGTGCCACCAGTGATCCCGTGGGATCCGAGCCCTACGAGCAGTACTTC. This gives the protein CATSDPVGSEPYEQYF.

This clonotype was found a few times. The chain couples TRBV12-3 or TRBV12-4 to TRBJ2-7, with TRBD1 matching over 7 bases. V was clipped by 5 bases and J by 4 bases; unmatched bases: 11. The CDR3 length is 15 residues. CDR3 DNA: TGTGCCAGCAGTCCATCCGGGACAGCAAAGTACGAGCAGTACTTC. It translates to CASSPSGTAKYEQYF.

This clonotype was observed a few times. The chain employs TRBV7-8 and TRBJ1-6; tentatively, D is TRBD1 (6 bases). V was pared by 3 bases and J by 7 bases, with 13 bases between. The CDR3 covers 15 residues. Germline CDR1 reads SGHVS; CDR2 reads FQNEAQ. The CDR3 loop is CASSFQSGDNSPLHF. CDR3 nucleotide sequence: TGTGCCAGCAGCTTTCAGTCAGGGGACAATTCACCCCTCCACTTT.

The sample holds a few counts of this clonotype. This chain joins TRBV2 and TRBJ2-2; tentatively, D is TRBD2 (7 bases). The CDR3 is 15 residues long. Germline CDR1 reads SNHLY; CDR2 reads FYNNEI. The V gene lost 10 bases and the J gene lost 7 bases, with 22 bases spanning the gap. The CDR3 here is CATQDEGGRHGELFF. In DNA, the CDR3 is TGTGCCACCCAGGATGAGGGGGGGCGTCACGGGGAGCTGTTTTTT.

This clonotype was found a few times. J is TRBJ2-5 and V is TRBV24-1; TRBD1 aligns across 10 bases. Germline V gene sequence: CDR1 KGHDR, CDR2 SFDVKD. V lost 5 bases, J lost 5 bases, and 7 bases stayed unmatched. The CDR3 length is 15 residues. The CDR3 DNA sequence: TGTGCCACCAGTGGTCGACAGGGGGCGCGGGAGACCCAGTACTTC. Protein sequence: CATSGRQGARETQYF.

The chain recombines TRBV11-2 with TRBJ2-3; either TRBD1 or TRBD2 may supply D (6 bases each). V lost 8 bases and J 4 bases, leaving 16 bases between the germline ends. The CDR3 runs 14 residues. The germline V gene encodes CDR1 SGHAT and CDR2 FQNNGV. The CDR3 is CASAGGRLPDTQYF. In nucleotides, the CDR3 is TGTGCCAGCGCCGGGGGCAGGTTGCCAGATACGCAGTATTTT. The complete variable domain, with remaining parts taken from reference TRBV11-2 and TRBJ2-3, reads EAGVAQSPRYKIIEKRQSVAFWCNPISGHATLYWYQQILGQGPKLLIQFQNNGVVDDSQLPKDRFSAERLKGVDSTLKIQPAKLEDSAVYLCASAGGRLPDTQYFGPGTRLTVL.

This clonotype has at least ten counts. The chain is built from TRBV12-3 or TRBV12-4 and TRBJ2-1; a possible D gene is TRBD2 (7 bases). V gave up 6 bases and J gave up 7 bases, with 16 bases separating them. The CDR3 spans 14 residues. This CDR3 is CASSRGRGGNEQFF. For the CDR3, the DNA is TGTGCCAGCAGCCGGGGAAGGGGGGGTAATGAGCAGTTCTTC.

This clonotype was recorded at least ten times. This chain joins TRBV3-1 and TRBJ1-1; no clear D. The CDR3 length is 13 residues. Germline-derived CDR1 and CDR2 are LGHDT and YNNKEL (reference sequence). V lost 4 bases and J 1 base, leaving 7 bases between the germline ends. This CDR3 is CASSPASNTEAFF. The CDR3 DNA reads TGTGCCAGCAGCCCCGCATCGAACACTGAAGCTTTCTTT.

This clonotype has a handful of counts. The rearrangement joins TRBV27 to TRBJ2-1; 10 bases align to TRBD1. The CDR3 is made up of 15 amino acids. Germline values: CDR1 MNHEY, CDR2 SMNVEV (reference sequence). J lost 9 bases, V lost 6 bases, and 11 bases had no gene match. CDR3 protein: CASSTRDRGRGEQFF. For the CDR3, the DNA is TGTGCCAGCAGCACCCGGGACAGGGGCAGGGGTGAGCAGTTCTTC.

Many counts were recorded for this clonotype. The rearrangement links TRBV5-1 to TRBJ1-2, with D possibly TRBD1 on 5 matching bases. Germline CDR1 reads SGHRS; CDR2 reads YFSETQ. V was cut by 4 bases and J by 6 bases, with 22 bases left in between. The CDR3 has 16 amino acids. The CDR3 region has the DNA TGCGCCAGCAGCCCGGACTACGGGACTTCGTGGGATGGCTACACCTTC. Its translation is CASSPDYGTSWDGYTF.

This clonotype was observed many times. This sequence joins TRBV10-3 and TRBJ2-1; 10 nucleotides agree with TRBD2. The CDR3 sequence is 16 residues long. Germline CDR1 ENHRY, CDR2 SYGVKD. J gave up 8 bases and V 6 bases, and 13 bases lay outside the gene matches. DNA of the CDR3: TGTGCCATCAGGGACAGGAGCGGGAGGGCGGTGGATGAGCAGTTCTTC. It is translated as CAIRDRSGRAVDEQFF.

The chain employs TRBV5-1 and TRBJ1-2; no firm D call. Germline CDR1 and CDR2: SGHRS and YFSETQ. The V and J ends lost 4 bases and 5 bases respectively, with 9 bases between them. This CDR3 contains 12 residues. This CDR3 reads CASSPDQYGYTF. The CDR3 DNA reads TGCGCCAGCAGCCCGGACCAATATGGCTACACCTTC.

This clonotype was picked up many times. The genes are TRBV3-1 and TRBJ1-6, with D maybe TRBD1 (5 bases). The CDR3 contains 15 residues. The V end lost 4 bases, the J end lost 9 bases, and 16 bases lay between the germline ends. CDR1 LGHDT and CDR2 YNNKEL come from the germline V gene (reference sequence). CDR3 nucleotides: TGTGCCAGCAGCCGCAACGCAGGCCAGGGTTCACCCCTCCACTTT. Amino acid sequence: CASSRNAGQGSPLHF.

This clonotype was detected only a few times. This chain's CDR3 is CASSGGGTSGIKETQYF. CDR3 DNA: TGTGCCAGCAGTGGGGGGGGGACTAGCGGAATCAAAGAGACCCAGTACTTC. V gene TRBV6-1 combines with J gene TRBJ2-5; 11 bases line up with TRBD2. Germline-derived CDR1 and CDR2 are MNHNS and SASEGT. The CDR3 spans 17 residues. With V trimmed by 4 bases and J by 3 bases, 10 bases remained unmatched.

This clonotype was counted a few times. The chain uses TRBV3-1 and TRBJ2-7; a weak D match, TRBD2 (5 bases). Trimming pared 6 bases from V and 0 bases from J, leaving 15 bases between. The CDR3 contains 15 residues. The germline gives CDR1 LGHDT, CDR2 YNNKEL (reference sequence). CDR3 nucleotides: TGTGCCAGCAGTCCGACACCCACTAGCTCCTACGAGCAGTACTTC. This codes for CASSPTPTSSYEQYF.

In its sample, this clonotype was seen a few times. This sequence joins TRBV18 and TRBJ2-4, with D tentatively TRBD1 (5 bases). The ends were cut back, 5 bases at V and 7 bases at J, with 15 bases in the middle. Germline V gene sequence: CDR1 KGHSH, CDR2 LQKENI. This CDR3 contains 14 residues. CDR3 nucleotides: TGTGCCAGCTCAGGGTCTCAGGGATCGAACATTCAGTACTTC. Its protein product is CASSGSQGSNIQYF.

The chain recombines TRBV7-2 with TRBJ1-5, with D maybe TRBD1 (5 bases). V was cut by 4 bases and J by 6 bases, with 13 bases left in between. This CDR3 region has 14 residues. CDR1 is SGHTA and CDR2 is FQGNSA in the germline V gene. The CDR3 here is CASSSEAGGQPQHF. The CDR3 DNA follows: TGTGCCAGCAGCTCGGAGGCGGGGGGTCAGCCCCAGCATTTT.

This clonotype was found a few times. J is TRBJ2-5 and V is TRBV20-1; 11 bases map to TRBD2. CDR1 and CDR2 from the germline V gene are DFQATT and SNEGSKA (reference sequence). V was clipped by 3 bases and J by 4 bases; unmatched bases: 10. This CDR3 has 16 amino acids. The CDR3 spells CSASPRLAGPRETQYF. In DNA form, the CDR3 reads TGCAGTGCTAGCCCCCGACTAGCGGGACCCAGAGAGACCCAGTACTTC.

This clonotype was detected a few times. The chain employs TRBV24-1 and TRBJ2-6; 10 bases align to TRBD1. The CDR3 spans 18 residues. Germline trimming cut 3 bases from V and 2 bases from J; bases unmatched to any gene: 6. The germline CDR1 and CDR2 sequences are KGHDR and SFDVKD. The CDR3 bases are TGTGCCACCAGTGATGGTCCGGGACAGGGGACTGGGGCCAACGTCCTGACTTTC. Amino acids: CATSDGPGQGTGANVLTF.

The chain carries TRBV27 and TRBJ2-3, with D perhaps TRBD1 (6 bases). V gave up 6 bases and J gave up 0 bases, with 16 bases separating them. The CDR3 runs to 16 residues. Germline V gene data show CDR1 as MNHEY and CDR2 as SMNVEV (reference sequence). The DNA for the CDR3 is TGTGCCAGCAGCTCTACGGACAGAACAAGCACAGATACGCAGTATTTT. This gives the protein CASSSTDRTSTDTQYF.

This chain connects TRBV28 to TRBJ2-7; 9 nucleotides agree with TRBD2. The ends lost 5 bases at V and 2 bases at J; junction bases unmatched: 10. CDR3 length: 16 amino acids. The V gene's germline CDR1 is MDHEN and CDR2 SYDVKM. DNA of the CDR3: TGTGCCAGCAGTCCGGGACTAGCTTCCCATGCCTACGAGCAGTACTTC. Encoded protein: CASSPGLASHAYEQYF.

CDR3 sequence reads: CASRPGPRDTDEQFF. The CDR3 DNA sequence: TGCGCCAGCAGGCCTGGCCCAAGGGATACAGATGAGCAGTTCTTC. The chain combines TRBV5-1 with TRBJ2-1; no reliable D call. The CDR3 loop spans 15 amino acids. Germline loops: CDR1 SGHRS, CDR2 YFSETQ. V gave up 5 bases and J gave up 8 bases, with 20 bases separating them.

This clonotype was detected a few times. The chain uses TRBV28 and TRBJ2-3; TRBD2 matches at 8 bases. CDR1 is MDHEN, CDR2 SYDVKM, per germline. The CDR3 is made up of 17 amino acids. Unmatched junction bases numbered 16, after V lost 7 bases and J lost 4 bases. The CDR3 DNA is TGTGCCAGCACCCCAACGGGGGGGGGCGCTTTATCAGATACGCAGTATTTT. Translating gives CASTPTGGGALSDTQYF.

In its sample, this clonotype was seen many times. J is TRBJ2-1 and V is TRBV29-1; 10 bases are shared with TRBD2. The germline gives CDR1 SQVTM, CDR2 ANQGSEA. Trimming at V came to 1 base and at J to 1 base, leaving 7 bases not matched to a gene. The CDR3 is 17 amino acids. CDR3 DNA: TGCAGCGTTGAAGGGACTAGCGGAGTTAGGTCCTACAATGAGCAGTTCTTC. This translates into CSVEGTSGVRSYNEQFF.